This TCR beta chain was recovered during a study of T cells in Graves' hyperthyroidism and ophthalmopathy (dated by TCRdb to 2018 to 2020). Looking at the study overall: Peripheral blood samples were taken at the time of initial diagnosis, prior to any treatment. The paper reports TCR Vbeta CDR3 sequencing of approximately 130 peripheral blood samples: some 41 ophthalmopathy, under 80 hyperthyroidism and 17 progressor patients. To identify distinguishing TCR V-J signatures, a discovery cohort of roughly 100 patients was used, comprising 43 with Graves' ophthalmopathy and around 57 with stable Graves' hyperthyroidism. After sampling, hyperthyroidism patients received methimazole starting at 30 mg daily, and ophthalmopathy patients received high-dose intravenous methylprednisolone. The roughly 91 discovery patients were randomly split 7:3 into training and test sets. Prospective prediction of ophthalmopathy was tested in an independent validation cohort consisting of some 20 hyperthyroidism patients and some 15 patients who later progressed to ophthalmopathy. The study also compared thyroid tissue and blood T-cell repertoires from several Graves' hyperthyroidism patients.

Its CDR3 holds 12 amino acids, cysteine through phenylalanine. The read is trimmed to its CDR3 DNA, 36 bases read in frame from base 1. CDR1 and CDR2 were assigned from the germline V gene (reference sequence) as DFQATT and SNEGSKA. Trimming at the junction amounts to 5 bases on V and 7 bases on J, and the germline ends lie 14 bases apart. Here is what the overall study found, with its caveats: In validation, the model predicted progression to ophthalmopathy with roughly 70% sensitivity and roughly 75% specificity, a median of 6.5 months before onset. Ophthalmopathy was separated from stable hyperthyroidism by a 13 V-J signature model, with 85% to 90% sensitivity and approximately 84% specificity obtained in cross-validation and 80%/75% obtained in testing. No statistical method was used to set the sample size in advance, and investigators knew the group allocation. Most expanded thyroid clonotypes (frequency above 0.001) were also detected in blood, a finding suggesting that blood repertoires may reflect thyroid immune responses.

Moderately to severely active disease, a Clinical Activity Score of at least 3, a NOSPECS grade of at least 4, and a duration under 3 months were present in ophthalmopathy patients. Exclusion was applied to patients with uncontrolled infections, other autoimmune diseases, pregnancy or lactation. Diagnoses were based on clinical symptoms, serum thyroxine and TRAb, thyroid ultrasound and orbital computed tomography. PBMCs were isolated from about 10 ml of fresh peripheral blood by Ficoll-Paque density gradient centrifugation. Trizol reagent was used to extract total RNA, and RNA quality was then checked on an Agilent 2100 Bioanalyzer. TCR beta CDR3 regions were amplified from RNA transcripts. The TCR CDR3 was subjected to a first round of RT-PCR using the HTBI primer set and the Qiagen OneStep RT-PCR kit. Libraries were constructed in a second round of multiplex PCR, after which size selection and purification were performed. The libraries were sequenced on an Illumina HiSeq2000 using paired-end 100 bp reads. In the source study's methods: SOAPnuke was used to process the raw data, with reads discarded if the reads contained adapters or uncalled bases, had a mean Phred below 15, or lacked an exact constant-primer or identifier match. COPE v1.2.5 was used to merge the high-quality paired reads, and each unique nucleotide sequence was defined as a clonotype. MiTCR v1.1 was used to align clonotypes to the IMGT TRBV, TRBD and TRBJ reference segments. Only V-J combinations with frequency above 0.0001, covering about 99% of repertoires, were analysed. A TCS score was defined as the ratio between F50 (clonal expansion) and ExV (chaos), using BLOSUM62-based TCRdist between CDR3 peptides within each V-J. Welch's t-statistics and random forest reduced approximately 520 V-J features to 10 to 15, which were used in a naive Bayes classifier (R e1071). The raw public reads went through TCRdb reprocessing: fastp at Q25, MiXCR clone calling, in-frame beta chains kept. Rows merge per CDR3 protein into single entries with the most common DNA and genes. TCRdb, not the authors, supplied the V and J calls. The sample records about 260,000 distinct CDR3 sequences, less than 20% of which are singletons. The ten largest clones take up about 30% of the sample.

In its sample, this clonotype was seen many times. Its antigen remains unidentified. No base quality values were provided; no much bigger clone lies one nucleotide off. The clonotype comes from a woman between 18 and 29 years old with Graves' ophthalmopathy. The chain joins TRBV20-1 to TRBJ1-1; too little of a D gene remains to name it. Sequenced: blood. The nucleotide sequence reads TGCAGTGCTTCCCCAGGATTGATTGAAGCTTTCTTT. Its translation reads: CSASPGLIEAFF.